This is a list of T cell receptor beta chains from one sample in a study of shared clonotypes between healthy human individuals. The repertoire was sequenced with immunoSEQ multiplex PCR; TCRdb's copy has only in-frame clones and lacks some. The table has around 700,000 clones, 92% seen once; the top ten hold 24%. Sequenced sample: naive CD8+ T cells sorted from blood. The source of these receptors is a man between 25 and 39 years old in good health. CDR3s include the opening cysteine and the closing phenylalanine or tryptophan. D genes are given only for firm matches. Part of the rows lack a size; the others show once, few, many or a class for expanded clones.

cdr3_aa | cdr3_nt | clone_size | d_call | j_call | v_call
CASSLAGGDYEQYF | TGTGCCAGCAGTCTAGCAGGGGGCGATTACGAGCAGTACTTC | . | TRBD1 | TRBJ2-7 | TRBV7-3
CASRANYGYTF | TGTGCCAGCAGGGCCAACTATGGCTACACCTTC | . | . | TRBJ1-2 | TRBV6-1
CASSLLSSTDTQYF | TGTGCCAGCAGTTTGTTAAGTAGCACAGATACGCAGTATTTT | . | . | TRBJ2-3 | TRBV27
CASSSDPRNTEAFF | TGCGCCAGCAGCTCGGATCCAAGGAACACTGAAGCTTTCTTT | . | . | TRBJ1-1 | TRBV5-1
CASSLRGDTGELFF | TGTGCCAGCAGTTTACGGGGTGACACCGGGGAGCTGTTTTTT | . | . | TRBJ2-2 | TRBV27
CASSLYRGYNEQFF | TGTGCCAGCAGTCTCTACAGGGGCTACAATGAGCAGTTCTTC | . | TRBD1 | TRBJ2-1 | TRBV6-5
CASSLRTGDYTGELFF | TGTGCCAGCAGTTTACGGACAGGGGATTACACCGGGGAGCTGTTTTTT | . | TRBD1 | TRBJ2-2 | TRBV28
CASSSDGGWQPQHF | TGTGCCAGCAGCTCCGACGGGGGCTGGCAGCCCCAGCATTTT | . | . | TRBJ1-5 | TRBV7-8
CASSGWDRGIETQYF | TGTGCCAGCAGCGGCTGGGACAGGGGGATTGAGACCCAGTACTTC | . | TRBD1 | TRBJ2-5 | TRBV7-8
CASSLRAGEEKLFF | TGTGCCAGCAGCTTGAGAGCCGGGGAAGAAAAACTGTTTTTT | . | . | TRBJ1-4 | TRBV11-2
CASSFRASGLPYNEQFF | TGTGCCAGCAGTTTTAGGGCTAGCGGTCTTCCTTACAATGAGCAGTTCTTC | . | TRBD2 | TRBJ2-1 | TRBV28
CAISAVEGANGETQYF | TGTGCCATCAGTGCAGTTGAGGGGGCTAACGGAGAGACCCAGTACTTC | . | TRBD1 | TRBJ2-5 | TRBV10-3
CASSPNLGVNEQFF | TGTGCCAGCAGCCCAAATCTTGGCGTCAATGAGCAGTTCTTC | . | . | TRBJ2-1 | TRBV4-2
CASSLFRLAGGQFF | TGTGCCAGCAGTTTATTTCGACTAGCGGGAGGACAGTTCTTC | . | TRBD2 | TRBJ2-1 | TRBV27
CASSRGTGANNQPQHF | TGTGCCAGCAGCCGAGGGACAGGCGCTAACAATCAGCCCCAGCATTTT | once | TRBD1 | TRBJ1-5 | TRBV5-5
CASSHTRGDTDTQYF | TGCGCCAGCAGCCACACTAGGGGAGACACAGATACGCAGTATTTT | . | . | TRBJ2-3 | TRBV4-1
CSVDVGAAKNIQYF | TGCAGCGTTGATGTGGGGGCTGCCAAAAACATTCAGTACTTC | . | . | TRBJ2-4 | TRBV29-1
CASKRSGANVLTF | TGTGCCAGCAAACGCTCTGGGGCCAACGTCCTGACTTTC | . | . | TRBJ2-6 | TRBV9
CASSLGVRHYEQYF | TGTGCCAGCAGCTTAGGGGTTAGACACTACGAGCAGTACTTC | . | . | TRBJ2-7 | TRBV7-8
CASTPRGTDQDEQFF | TGCGCCAGCACCCCCCGGGGGACCGACCAGGACGAGCAGTTCTTC | . | . | TRBJ2-1 | TRBV5-1
CASRYQLAGGPGTGELFF | TGCGCCAGCAGATATCAACTAGCGGGAGGGCCCGGCACCGGGGAGCTGTTTTTT | . | TRBD2 | TRBJ2-2 | TRBV5-1
CASSHLGQGNQPQHF | TGCGCCAGCAGCCATTTAGGACAGGGCAATCAGCCCCAGCATTTT | . | TRBD1 | TRBJ1-5 | TRBV4-1
CASSLAGSRETQYF | TGTGCCAGCAGTTTAGCGGGGTCCCGAGAGACCCAGTACTTC | . | . | TRBJ2-5 | TRBV28
CASSLVGGSGPSYNEQFF | TGTGCCAGCAGCTTAGTGGGGGGGAGCGGACCCTCCTACAATGAGCAGTTCTTC | . | TRBD2 | TRBJ2-1 | TRBV7-2
CASSPSGSTDTQYF | TGTGCCAGCAGCCCCTCCGGGAGCACAGATACGCAGTATTTT | . | . | TRBJ2-3 | TRBV7-9
CASSLPHSGGGGANVLTF | TGTGCCAGCAGCTTACCACATAGCGGCGGAGGTGGGGCCAACGTCCTGACTTTC | . | . | TRBJ2-6 | TRBV7-2
CASRNTDTQYF | TGTGCCAGCAGGAACACAGATACGCAGTATTTT | . | . | TRBJ2-3 | TRBV27
CASSLGGVRLNEQYF | TGTGCCAGCAGCTTAGGGGGAGTCCGGCTAAACGAGCAGTACTTC | . | . | TRBJ2-7 | TRBV7-9
CASSVEGPGTGELFF | TGTGCCAGCAGCGTAGAGGGACCCGGCACCGGGGAGCTGTTTTTT | . | . | TRBJ2-2 | TRBV9
CASSLAERGGRYNEQFF | TGTGCCAGCAGCTTAGCGGAAAGGGGGGGGAGATACAATGAGCAGTTCTTC | . | . | TRBJ2-1 | TRBV7-9
CASSLLARDAEQYF | TGTGCCAGCAGTTTACTAGCCCGAGACGCCGAGCAGTACTTC | . | . | TRBJ2-7 | TRBV28
CASSSITRGTASYEQYF | TGTGCCAGCAGTTCAATCACCCGAGGGACAGCCTCCTACGAGCAGTACTTC | . | TRBD1 | TRBJ2-7 | TRBV28
CASSQDEGTVTYEQYF | TGCGCCAGCAGCCAAGATGAAGGCACGGTGACCTACGAGCAGTACTTC | . | . | TRBJ2-7 | TRBV4-1
CASSVHWAQGDSPDTQYF | TGTGCCAGCAGTGTACATTGGGCACAGGGTGATTCCCCAGATACGCAGTATTTT | . | . | TRBJ2-3 | TRBV2
CASSLSGGGEQYF | TGTGCCAGCAGTTTATCGGGGGGAGGCGAGCAGTACTTC | . | . | TRBJ2-7 | TRBV27
CASSAKTRQGQYEQYF | TGTGCCAGCAGCGCAAAAACCCGACAGGGACAGTACGAGCAGTACTTC | . | TRBD1 | TRBJ2-7 | TRBV7-9
CASSLEHSYNEQFF | TGCGCCAGCAGCTTGGAGCACTCCTACAATGAGCAGTTCTTC | . | . | TRBJ2-1 | TRBV5-1
CASSLLRGETQYF | TGTGCCAGCAGCTTGCTACGGGGAGAGACCCAGTACTTC | . | . | TRBJ2-5 | TRBV7-9
CASSLGSGGYNEQFF | TGCGCCAGCAGCTTGGGTTCAGGGGGCTACAATGAGCAGTTCTTC | . | TRBD1 | TRBJ2-1 | TRBV5-1
CAITQGTYNEQFF | TGTGCCATCACCCAGGGAACATACAATGAGCAGTTCTTC | . | . | TRBJ2-1 | TRBV10-3
CASSSRDTEETQYF | TGTGCCAGCAGTTCCCGGGACACCGAAGAGACCCAGTACTTC | . | . | TRBJ2-5 | TRBV6-6
CASRLGSGANVLTF | TGTGCCAGCAGGTTGGGCTCTGGGGCCAACGTCCTGACTTTC | . | . | TRBJ2-6 | TRBV6-6
CASSFLAGGLEETQYF | TGTGCCAGCAGCTTTTTAGCGGGAGGTCTAGAAGAGACCCAGTACTTC | once | TRBD2 | TRBJ2-5 | TRBV11-2
CASSLIAGDGQPQHF | TGTGCCAGCAGCTTGATCGCAGGGGATGGTCAGCCCCAGCATTTT | once | . | TRBJ1-5 | TRBV5-8
CASSLGPTGGLDEKLFF | TGTGCCAGCAGCTTAGGGCCGACAGGGGGCTTAGATGAAAAACTGTTTTTT | . | TRBD1 | TRBJ1-4 | TRBV7-9
CASSLGTAANEQFF | TGTGCCAGCAGCTTAGGGACTGCCGCCAATGAGCAGTTCTTC | . | . | TRBJ2-1 | TRBV13
CASSGGHETPYEQYF | TGTGCCAGCAGTGGCGGACACGAGACCCCCTACGAGCAGTACTTC | . | . | TRBJ2-7 | TRBV28
CASSTPEWDINLTGYEQYF | TGTGCCAGCAGCACCCCTGAATGGGACATCAACTTAACAGGCTACGAGCAGTACTTC | . | . | TRBJ2-7 | TRBV7-9
CASSPSSTNEKLFF | TGCGCCAGCAGCCCGTCCTCAACTAATGAAAAACTGTTTTTT | . | . | TRBJ1-4 | TRBV5-1
CASSSREIISDEQFF | TGTGCCAGCAGCTCGAGAGAGATTATATCCGATGAGCAGTTCTTC | . | . | TRBJ2-1 | TRBV7-9